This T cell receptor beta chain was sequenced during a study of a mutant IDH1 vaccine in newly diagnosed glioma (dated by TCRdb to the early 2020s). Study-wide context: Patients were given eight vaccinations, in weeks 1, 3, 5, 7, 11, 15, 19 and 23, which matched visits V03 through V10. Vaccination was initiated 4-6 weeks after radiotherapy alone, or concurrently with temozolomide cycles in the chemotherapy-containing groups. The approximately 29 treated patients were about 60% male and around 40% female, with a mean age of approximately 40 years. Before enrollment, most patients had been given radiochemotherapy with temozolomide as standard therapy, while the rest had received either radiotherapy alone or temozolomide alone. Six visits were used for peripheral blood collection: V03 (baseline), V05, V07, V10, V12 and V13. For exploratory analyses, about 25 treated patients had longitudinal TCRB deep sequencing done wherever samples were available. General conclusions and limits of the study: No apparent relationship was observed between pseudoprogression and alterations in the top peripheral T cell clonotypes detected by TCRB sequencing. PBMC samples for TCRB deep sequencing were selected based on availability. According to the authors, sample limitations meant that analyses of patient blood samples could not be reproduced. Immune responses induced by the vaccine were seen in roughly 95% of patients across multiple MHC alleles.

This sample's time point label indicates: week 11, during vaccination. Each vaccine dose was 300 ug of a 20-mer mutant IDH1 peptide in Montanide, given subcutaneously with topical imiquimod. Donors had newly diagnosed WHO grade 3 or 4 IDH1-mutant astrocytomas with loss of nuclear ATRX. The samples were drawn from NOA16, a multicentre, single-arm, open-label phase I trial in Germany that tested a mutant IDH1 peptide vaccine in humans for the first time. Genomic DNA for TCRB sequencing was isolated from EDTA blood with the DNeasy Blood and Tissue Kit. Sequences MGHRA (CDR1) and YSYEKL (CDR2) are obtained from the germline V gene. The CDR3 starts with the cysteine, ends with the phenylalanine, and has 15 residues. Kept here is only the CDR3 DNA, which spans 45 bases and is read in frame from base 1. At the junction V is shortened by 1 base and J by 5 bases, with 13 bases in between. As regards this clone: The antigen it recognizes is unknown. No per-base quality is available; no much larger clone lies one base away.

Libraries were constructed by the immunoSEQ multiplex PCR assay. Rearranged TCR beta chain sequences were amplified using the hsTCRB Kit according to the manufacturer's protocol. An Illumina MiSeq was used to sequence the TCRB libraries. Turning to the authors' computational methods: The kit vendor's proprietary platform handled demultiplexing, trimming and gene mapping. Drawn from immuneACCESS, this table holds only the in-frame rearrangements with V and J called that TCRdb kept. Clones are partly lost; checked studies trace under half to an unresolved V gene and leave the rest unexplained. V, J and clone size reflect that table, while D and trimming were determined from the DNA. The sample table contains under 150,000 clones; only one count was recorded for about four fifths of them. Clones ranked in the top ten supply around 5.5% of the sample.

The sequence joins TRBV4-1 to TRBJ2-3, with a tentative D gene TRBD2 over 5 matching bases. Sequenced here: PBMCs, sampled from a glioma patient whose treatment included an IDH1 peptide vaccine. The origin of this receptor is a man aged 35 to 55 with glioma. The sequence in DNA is TGCGCCAGCAGCCAAGTTCAAACTAGACAAGATACGCAGTATTTT. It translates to CASSQVQTRQDTQYF.